This passage covers 13 T cell receptor beta chains from one sample sequenced in a study of blood T cell repertoires in COVID-19 (dated by TCRdb to 2018 to 2021). Library prep was done by the immunoSEQ multiplex PCR assay. TCRdb stores this immuneACCESS table with in-frame sequences only. Part of the clones is absent; in the studies checked, under half of the shortfall reflects unresolved V genes, and no reason is known for the rest. Counted in this sample were hundreds of thousands of clones; approximately 86% of them appeared once. The ten top clones hold 13% of the sample. Sequenced material: peripheral blood. The receptors were sampled from a woman aged 70-85 years with COVID-19, enrolled during active disease.

The rearrangement joins TRBV5-6 to TRBJ2-1; the match to TRBD2 covers 8 bases. Germline V gene data show CDR1 as SGHDT and CDR2 as YYEEEE. V was pared by 4 bases and J by 9 bases, with 9 bases of the junction left unmatched. The CDR3 sequence is 14 residues long. The CDR3 sequence: CASSPAASGGEQFF. The DNA for the CDR3 is TGTGCCAGCAGCCCGGCGGCCAGCGGGGGTGAGCAGTTCTTC.

In this sample, this clone turned up a few times. J is TRBJ1-1 and V is TRBV28, with D unresolved. Germline V lookup: CDR1 MDHEN, CDR2 SYDVKM. Between the trimmed V and J ends, which lost 7 bases and 4 bases, there was a span of 10 bases. CDR3 length: 12 amino acids. The CDR3 DNA reads as TGTGCCAGCATAAGCGGGCCCACTGAAGCTTTCTTT. Its translation is CASISGPTEAFF.

The CDR3 region is CASSLAQDQPQHF. For the CDR3, the DNA is TGTGCCAGCAGCTTAGCACAGGATCAGCCCCAGCATTTT. The rearrangement joins TRBV7-8 to TRBJ1-5; weak D call: TRBD1 (5 bases). The CDR3 is 13 amino acids. The V gene lost 0 bases and the J gene lost 5 bases, with 5 bases spanning the gap. Germline lookup yields CDR1 SGHVS and CDR2 FQNEAQ.

This sequence joins TRBV3-1 (or the pseudogene TRBV3-2) and TRBJ1-2; the D gene is possibly TRBD1 (5 bases). CDR1 is LGHDT and CDR2 is YNNKEL in the germline V gene (reference sequence). This CDR3 is built from 14 residues. Trimming pared 4 bases from V and 4 bases from J, leaving 13 bases between. CDR3 loop: CASSLGGVSYGYTF. For the CDR3, the DNA is TGTGCCAGCAGCCTTGGGGGGGTCTCCTATGGCTACACCTTC.

V gene TRBV18 combines with J gene TRBJ2-1; TRBD2 agrees at 13 bases. There are 14 residues in the CDR3. CDR1 and CDR2 from the germline V gene are KGHSH and LQKENI. V dropped 1 base and J dropped 13; count of bases not matched to a gene: 4. The chain's CDR3 is CASSPRLAGGLQFF. The CDR3 DNA is TGTGCCAGCTCACCACGACTAGCGGGGGGCCTCCAGTTCTTC. The complete variable domain, with remaining parts taken from reference TRBV18 and TRBJ2-1, reads NAGVMQNPRHLVRRRGQEARLRCSPMKGHSHVYWYRQLPEEGLKFMVYLQKENIIDESGMPKERFSAEFPKEGPSILRIQQVVRGDSAAYFCASSPRLAGGLQFFGPGTRLTVL.

This clone was observed a single time. The chain joins TRBV19 to TRBJ2-2; 9 nucleotides agree with TRBD2. Trimming at V came to 1 base and at J to 7 bases, leaving 10 bases not matched to a gene. This CDR3 contains 17 residues. In germline, CDR1 is LNHDA, CDR2 SQIVND (reference sequence). The CDR3 is CASSIVAGGPRSGELFF. The CDR3 coding sequence is TGTGCCAGTAGTATAGTTGCGGGGGGGCCGAGAAGCGGGGAGCTGTTTTTT.

This clone was found a few times. This chain links TRBV4-2 with TRBJ1-3; D gene unclear. V was pared by 6 bases and J by 3 bases, with 9 bases between. CDR3 size: 13 residues. The V gene's germline CDR1 is LGHNA and CDR2 YNFKEQ. The CDR3 DNA follows: TGTGCCAGCAGACAGTTAGGTGGAAACACCATATATTTT. Amino acids: CASRQLGGNTIYF.

The chain uses TRBV2 and TRBJ1-1; tentative D call: TRBD1 (5 bases). CDR3 length: 14 amino acids. The V end was cut by 0 bases, the J end by 4 bases, with 9 bases between. CDR1 is SNHLY, CDR2 FYNNEI, per germline. The CDR3 spells CASSEALGGTEAFF. CDR3 nucleotide sequence: TGTGCCAGCAGTGAAGCGCTCGGGGGCACTGAAGCTTTCTTT.

This clone has ten or more counts. This rearrangement joins TRBV6-5 to TRBJ2-7; D is undetermined. CDR1 and CDR2 from the germline V gene are MNHEY and SVGAGI. Trimming removed 6 bases at V and 4 bases at J, with 16 bases between. This CDR3 is built from 14 residues. The CDR3 DNA reads TGTGCCAGCAGCCCCGACGGGTCCCTTTACGAGCAGTACTTC. It encodes CASSPDGSLYEQYF.

The rearrangement uses TRBV2 and TRBJ2-5; the D gene is possibly TRBD1 (5 bases). The CDR3 runs to 14 residues. Germline CDR1 SNHLY, CDR2 FYNNEI. Trimming shortened V by 3 bases and J by 9 bases, and 17 bases separated the two germline ends. The CDR3 loop reads CASSEQGEGSAQYF. In DNA, the CDR3 is TGTGCCAGCAGTGAGCAAGGGGAAGGGTCGGCCCAGTACTTC.

The V gene is TRBV5-6, the J gene TRBJ1-5; D perhaps matches TRBD1 (6 bases). V lost 1 base to trimming and J lost 5 bases, with 19 bases between them. Germline V CDR1 and CDR2: SGHDT, YYEEEE. The CDR3 sequence is 17 residues long. CDR3 region: CASSLSRMGAPYQPQHF. The CDR3 nucleotides are TGTGCCAGCAGCTTGAGTCGAATGGGGGCACCCTATCAGCCCCAGCATTTT.

The sample holds a few counts of this clone. The V call is TRBV5-4, the J call TRBJ1-2, with D maybe TRBD1 (6 bases). Between the trimmed V and J ends, which lost 4 bases and 2 bases, there was a span of 12 bases. Germline V lookup: CDR1 SGHNT, CDR2 YYREEE (reference sequence). The CDR3 loop spans 14 amino acids. The CDR3 nucleotides read TGTGCCAGCAGCATAAACAGGGTGAACTATGGCTACACCTTC. Translation: CASSINRVNYGYTF.

V is TRBV7-6 and J is TRBJ2-7; 11 positions match TRBD1. Looked up from germline, CDR1 is SGHVS and CDR2 is FNYEAQ. This CDR3 contains 13 residues. V lost 8 bases and J lost 6; bases outside the gene matches: 6. For the CDR3, the DNA is TGTGCCAGCGAACCCGGGACAGGGGGCGAGCAGTACTTC. It specifies CASEPGTGGEQYF. The full variable domain, rest sourced from reference TRBV7-6 and TRBJ2-7, is GAGVSQSPRYKVTKRGQDVALRCDPISGHVSLYWYRQALGQGPEFLTYFNYEAQQDKSGLPNDRFSAERPEGSISTLTIQRTEQRDSAMYRCASEPGTGGEQYFGPGTRLTVT.